The 21 T cell receptor beta chains reported below all come from one sample, sequenced in a study of CD8+ T cells in alopecia areata. RNA was extracted and reverse transcribed into cDNA as the sequencing template. Produced via immunoSEQ multiplex PCR; TCRdb's table is partial and in-frame only. The sample yields about 190,000 clones, approximately 60% seen once. Treatment meaning: oral pan-JAK inhibitor, 5-10 mg twice daily. Sequenced material: CD4+ T cells sorted from blood, taken at week 4, from a patient treated with tofacitinib. Receptors were obtained from a human donor with alopecia areata.

Only a few counts were recorded for this clone. In the same sample, other DNA sequences code for this CDR3. V and J are TRBV20-1 and TRBJ2-5; possibly TRBD2 for D (6 bases). CDR3 length: 11 amino acids. The germline V and J ends were trimmed by 6 bases and 4 bases, with 9 bases remaining between them. The germline CDR1 and CDR2 sequences are DFQATT and SNEGSKA (reference sequence). DNA of the CDR3: TGCAGTGCCGGGGGACGAGAGACCCAGTACTTC. Translation: CSAGGRETQYF.

V usage is TRBV5-1 and J usage is TRBJ2-2; no clear D. The CDR3 is 14 residues long. Trimming stripped 0 bases from V and 3 bases from J, with 6 bases between. The germline CDR1 and CDR2 sequences are SGHRS and YFSETQ. As DNA, the CDR3 is TGCGCCAGCAGCTTGGCAGGACACACCGGGGAGCTGTTTTTT. Encoded protein: CASSLAGHTGELFF.

J is TRBJ1-2 and V is TRBV30, with TRBD1 as a possible D gene (5 bases). CDR1 is GTSNPN, CDR2 SVGIG, per germline (reference sequence). This CDR3 is 14 amino acids long. V was pared by 0 bases and J by 3 bases, with 11 bases between. The CDR3 here is CAWSVRRGDYGYTF. CDR3 bases: TGTGCCTGGAGTGTACGAAGGGGCGACTATGGCTACACCTTC. The complete variable domain, with remaining parts taken from reference TRBV30 and TRBJ1-2, reads SQTIHQWPATLVQPVGSPLSLECTVEGTSNPNLYWYRQAAGRGLQLLFYSVGIGQISSEVPQNLSASRPQDRQFILSSKKLLLSDSGFYLCAWSVRRGDYGYTFGSGTRLTVV.

The chain links TRBV7-2 to TRBJ2-2; D unresolved. Per germline, CDR1 SGHTA and CDR2 FQGNSA. V was clipped by 3 bases and J by 6 bases, with 11 bases between them. CDR3 size: 14 residues. CDR3 nucleotide sequence: TGTGCCAGCAGCTTTCGTACGGGCCCCGGGGAGCTGTTTTTT. Encoded protein: CASSFRTGPGELFF. The full variable domain, in which reference TRBV7-2 and TRBJ2-2 provide the parts outside the CDR3, is GAGVSQSPSNKVTEKGKDVELRCDPISGHTALYWYRQSLGQGLEFLIYFQGNSAPDKSGLPSDRFSAERTGGSVSTLTIQRTQQEDSAVYLCASSFRTGPGELFFGEGSRLTVL.

The chain links TRBV2 to TRBJ1-2, with D uncertain. CDR3 length: 13 residues. V was trimmed by 8 bases and J by 2 bases, leaving 12 bases between them. Germline V gene lookup returns CDR1 SNHLY and CDR2 FYNNEI. CDR3 sequence reads: CASRRGMNYGYTF. CDR3 DNA sequence: TGTGCCAGCCGCCGGGGAATGAACTATGGCTACACCTTC.

The rearrangement uses TRBV7-6 and TRBJ1-2; D gene ambiguous. Germline CDR1 reads SGHVS; CDR2 reads FNYEAQ. CDR3 length: 14 residues. The V gene lost 1 base and the J gene lost 0 bases, with 6 bases spanning the gap. The CDR3 bases are TGTGCCAGCAGCTTAGGGACTTCTAACTATGGCTACACCTTC. The encoded protein is CASSLGTSNYGYTF. The full variable domain, rest sourced from reference TRBV7-6 and TRBJ1-2, is GAGVSQSPRYKVTKRGQDVALRCDPISGHVSLYWYRQALGQGPEFLTYFNYEAQQDKSGLPNDRFSAERPEGSISTLTIQRTEQRDSAMYRCASSLGTSNYGYTFGSGTRLTVV.

This clone has just a few counts. The V gene is TRBV29-1, the J gene TRBJ1-2, with a possible D match to TRBD1 (5 bases). CDR1 and CDR2 from the germline V gene are SQVTM and ANQGSEA. The CDR3 spans 13 residues. Between the trimmed V and J ends, which lost 4 bases and 5 bases, there was a span of 14 bases. DNA of the CDR3: TGCAGCGTTGGGGCCAGGGTGGGATATGGCTACACCTTC. Its protein is CSVGARVGYGYTF.

V gene TRBV29-1 combines with J gene TRBJ2-5; 10 nucleotides align to TRBD2. This CDR3 has 13 amino acids. Germline V gene lookup returns CDR1 SQVTM and CDR2 ANQGSEA. Losses at the gene ends were 8 bases for V and 0 bases for J; bases not matched to a gene: 3. Written as DNA, the CDR3 is TGCAGCCTGACTAGCGGGTACCAAGAGACCCAGTACTTC. It yields the protein CSLTSGYQETQYF.

This clone was observed a handful of times. This rearrangement joins TRBV7-7 to TRBJ2-3, with D possibly TRBD2 on 7 matching bases. V was shortened by 4 bases and J by 2 bases, with 13 bases between the two germline ends. Germline V lookup: CDR1 SSHAT, CDR2 FNYEAQ (reference sequence). The CDR3 runs 15 residues. The CDR3 is CASSSRGAVTDTQYF. The DNA for the CDR3 is TGTGCCAGCAGCTCCCGGGGGGCGGTCACAGATACGCAGTATTTT.

The chain employs TRBV7-9 and TRBJ2-5; D may match TRBD1 or TRBD2 (5 bases each). Deletions cut 6 bases from V and 2 bases from J, with 13 bases between. The CDR3 length is 14 residues. Per germline, CDR1 SEHNR and CDR2 FQNEAQ (reference sequence). The CDR3 DNA reads TGTGCCAGCAGTTTGGGGACCGGACAAGAGACCCAGTACTTC. This sequence encodes CASSLGTGQETQYF. Based on the CDR3 plus reference TRBV7-9 and TRBJ2-5, the full variable domain is DTGVSQNPRHKITKRGQNVTFRCDPISEHNRLYWYRQTLGQGPEFLTYFQNEAQLEKSRLLSDRFSAERPKGSFSTLEIQRTEQGDSAMYLCASSLGTGQETQYFGPGTRLLVL.

There are a few counts of this clone. The chain uses TRBV19 and TRBJ1-5; D is ambiguous. Germline V gene sequence: CDR1 LNHDA, CDR2 SQIVND (reference sequence). V lost 7 bases to trimming and J lost 6 bases, with 16 bases between them. The CDR3 has 14 amino acids. CDR3 in DNA: TGTGCCAGTACCTCGAGGGTGGGATCTCAGCCCCAGCATTTT. This sequence encodes CASTSRVGSQPQHF. Combining the CDR3 with reference TRBV19 and TRBJ1-5 gives the whole variable domain DGGITQSPKYLFRKEGQNVTLSCEQNLNHDAMYWYRQDPGQGLRLIYYSQIVNDFQKGDIAEGYSVSREKKESFPLTVTSAQKNPTAFYLCASTSRVGSQPQHFGDGTRLSIL.

The sample holds a few counts of this clone. The CDR3 coding sequence is TGTGCCAGCAGCTCCAGGGACAGCACAGATACGCAGTATTTT. Amino acids: CASSSRDSTDTQYF. The rearrangement links TRBV11-2 to TRBJ2-3, with D perhaps matching TRBD1 or TRBD2 (5 bases each). The germline V and J ends were trimmed by 4 bases and 0 bases, with 8 bases remaining between them. Per germline, CDR1 SGHAT and CDR2 FQNNGV. The CDR3 contains 14 residues.

This clone appeared a few times. The rearrangement joins TRBV28 to TRBJ2-5, with D hard to call. The V gene lost 8 bases and the J gene lost 4 bases, with 8 bases spanning the gap. CDR1 and CDR2 (germline): MDHEN, SYDVKM. This CDR3 has 11 amino acids. The CDR3 nucleotides read TGTGCCAGCGGCGGCCGAGAGACCCAGTACTTC. The encoded protein is CASGGRETQYF. The whole variable domain, remainder taken from reference TRBV28 and TRBJ2-5, is DVKVTQSSRYLVKRTGEKVFLECVQDMDHENMFWYRQDPGLGLRLIYFSYDVKMKEKGDIPEGYSVSREKKERFSLILESASTNQTSMYLCASGGRETQYFGPGTRLLVL.

This chain joins TRBV5-1 and TRBJ2-2; D is perhaps TRBD1 (5 bases). V lost 0 bases and J lost 7, with 22 bases in between. The CDR3 is 18 amino acids. Germline CDR1 reads SGHRS; CDR2 reads YFSETQ. CDR3 DNA: TGCGCCAGCAGCTTGGCTATGACCACGTACGACAGATACGGGGAGCTGTTTTTT. It specifies CASSLAMTTYDRYGELFF. Combining the CDR3 with reference TRBV5-1 and TRBJ2-2 gives the whole variable domain KAGVTQTPRYLIKTRGQQVTLSCSPISGHRSVSWYQQTPGQGLQFLFEYFSETQRNKGNFPGRFSGRQFSNSRSEMNVSTLELGDSALYLCASSLAMTTYDRYGELFFGEGSRLTVL.

This clone appeared a few times. The CDR3 loop is CSAGTGGTPNTDTQYF. CDR3 in DNA: TGCAGCGCCGGGACAGGGGGGACCCCCAACACAGATACGCAGTATTTT. The V gene is TRBV29-1, the J gene TRBJ2-3, with 11 bases lining up with TRBD1. Germline CDR1 is SQVTM and CDR2 is ANQGSEA. CDR3 length: 16 amino acids. Trimming at V came to 7 bases and at J to 2 bases, leaving 11 bases not matched to a gene.

The genes are TRBV28 and TRBJ2-3, with TRBD2 matching 11 bases. CDR1 MDHEN and CDR2 SYDVKM come from the germline V gene. Germline trimming cut 5 bases from V and 0 bases from J; bases unmatched to any gene: 7. This CDR3 region has 17 residues. CDR3 sequence reads: CASSARLAGTSTDTQYF. The CDR3 DNA reads TGTGCCAGCAGTGCTCGACTAGCGGGGACGAGCACAGATACGCAGTATTTT.

The chain joins TRBV2 to TRBJ2-1, with a possible D match to TRBD2 (7 bases). Germline lookup yields CDR1 SNHLY and CDR2 FYNNEI. This CDR3 has 13 amino acids. Trimming took 4 bases from V and 5 from J, leaving 9 bases between them. DNA of the CDR3: TGTGCCAGCAGTGTGGGGGGGCACAATGAGCAGTTCTTC. Encoded protein: CASSVGGHNEQFF.

This clone was seen a few times. The V call is TRBV7-9, the J call TRBJ1-2; D is possibly TRBD1 (5 bases). The CDR3 totals 14 residues. The V gene's germline CDR1 is SEHNR and CDR2 FQNEAQ (reference sequence). V was cut by 4 bases and J by 4 bases, with 13 bases left in between. The CDR3 protein is CASSYGTDSYGYTF. The CDR3 DNA sequence: TGTGCCAGCAGCTACGGGACCGACTCCTATGGCTACACCTTC.

This chain links TRBV30 with TRBJ1-2, with D maybe TRBD1 (5 bases). The ends were cut back, 4 bases at V and 4 bases at J, with 13 bases in the middle. The germline gives CDR1 GTSNPN, CDR2 SVGIG (reference sequence). The CDR3 is made up of 13 amino acids. CDR3: CAWTRGWSYGYTF. The CDR3 DNA follows: TGTGCCTGGACGAGGGGTTGGAGCTATGGCTACACCTTC.

Only one count was recorded for this clone. One end of the junction does not line up with germline, which may come from a read error. The chain joins TRBV29-1 to TRBJ1-5, with TRBD1 as a possible D gene (5 bases). The germline CDR1 and CDR2 sequences are SQVTM and ANQGSEA. The CDR3 sequence is 13 residues long. This CDR3 is CSVTDRRNEPQHF. In DNA form, the CDR3 reads TGCAGCGTTACCGACAGACGCAATGAGCCCCAGCATTTT.

The chain recombines TRBV10-3 with TRBJ2-6; 9 nucleotides align to TRBD1. The CDR3 length is 15 residues. Germline CDR1 reads ENHRY; CDR2 reads SYGVKD. J lost 7 bases, V lost 10 bases, and 11 bases had no gene match. The CDR3 here is CASTGGANNANVLTF. For the CDR3, the DNA is TGTGCCAGTACAGGGGGCGCGAATAATGCCAACGTCCTGACTTTC.